This T cell receptor (beta chain) was captured in a study of sequential checkpoint blockade in melanoma. The sample's treatment: randomized to nivolumab then ipilimumab (arm A) or the reverse (arm B). No patient had prior DNA-damaging chemotherapy. Sorted cells were live CD3+CD8+, lacking CD19 and CD56, from PBMCs. TCRdb's copy holds only in-frame clones and misses some; the assay was immunoSEQ multiplex PCR. Among under 25,000 clones listed, over 70% were seen once. The CDR3 consists of 15 residues. V gave up 5 bases and J gave up 1 base; unmatched junction bases: 7. Per germline, CDR1 SGHAT and CDR2 FQNNGV.

The origin of this receptor is a human donor with melanoma. The V call is TRBV11-2, the J call TRBJ1-1, with 7 bases lining up with TRBD1. The source material was CD8+ T cells sorted from blood (inferred from file names), sampled from a patient given nivolumab and ipilimumab in sequence. The CDR3 DNA is TGTGCCAGCAGCGAGACAGGGAGAACGAACACTGAAGCTTTCTTT. Residues: CASSETGRTNTEAFF.